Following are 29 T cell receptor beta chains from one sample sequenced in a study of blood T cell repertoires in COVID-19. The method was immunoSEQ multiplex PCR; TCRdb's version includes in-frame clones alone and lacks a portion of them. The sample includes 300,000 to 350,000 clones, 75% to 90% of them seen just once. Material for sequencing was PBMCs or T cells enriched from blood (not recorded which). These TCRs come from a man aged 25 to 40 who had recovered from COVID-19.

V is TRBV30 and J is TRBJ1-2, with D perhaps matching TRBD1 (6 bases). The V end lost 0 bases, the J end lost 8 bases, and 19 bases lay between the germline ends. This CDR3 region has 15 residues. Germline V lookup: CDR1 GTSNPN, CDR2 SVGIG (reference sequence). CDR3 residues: CAWSVAMMGAWGYTF. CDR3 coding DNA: TGTGCCTGGAGTGTAGCCATGATGGGGGCTTGGGGCTACACCTTC.

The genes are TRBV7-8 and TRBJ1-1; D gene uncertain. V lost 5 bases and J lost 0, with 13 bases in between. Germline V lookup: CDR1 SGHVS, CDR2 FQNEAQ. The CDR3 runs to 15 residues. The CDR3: CASSLRRVMNTEAFF. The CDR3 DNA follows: TGTGCCAGCAGCCTTAGGAGGGTGATGAACACTGAAGCTTTCTTT.

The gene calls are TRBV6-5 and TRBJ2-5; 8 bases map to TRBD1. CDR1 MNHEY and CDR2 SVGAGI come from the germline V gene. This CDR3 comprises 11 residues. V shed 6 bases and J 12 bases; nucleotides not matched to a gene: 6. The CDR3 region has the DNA TGTGCCAGCAGGAGACAGGGGCCGGAGTACTTC. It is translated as CASRRQGPEYF.

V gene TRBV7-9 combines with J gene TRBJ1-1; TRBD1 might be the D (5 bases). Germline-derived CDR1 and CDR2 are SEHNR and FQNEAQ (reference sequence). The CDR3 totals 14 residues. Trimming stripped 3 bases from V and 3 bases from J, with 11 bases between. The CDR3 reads CASSFQGRYTEAFF. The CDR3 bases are TGTGCCAGCAGCTTCCAGGGAAGATACACTGAAGCTTTCTTT.

The CDR3 DNA follows: TGTGCCAGTAGTATTGTTGGGGGCCGTGAAGCTTTCTTT. Encoded protein: CASSIVGGREAFF. The rearrangement uses TRBV19 and TRBJ1-1; weak D call: TRBD1 (6 bases). Deletions cut 3 bases from V and 7 bases from J, with 12 bases between. The CDR3 is 13 residues long. Germline CDR1 reads LNHDA; CDR2 reads SQIVND (reference sequence).

The CDR3 sequence: CASSLEGDGGYTF. In nucleotides, the CDR3 is TGCGCCAGCAGCTTGGAAGGGGATGGTGGCTACACCTTC. The V call is TRBV5-1, the J call TRBJ1-2, with a possible D match to TRBD1 (5 bases). Per germline, CDR1 SGHRS and CDR2 YFSETQ. V was clipped by 0 bases and J by 7 bases, with 10 bases between them. CDR3 length equals 13 residues. Using reference TRBV5-1 and TRBJ1-2 for the parts outside the CDR3, the full variable domain is KAGVTQTPRYLIKTRGQQVTLSCSPISGHRSVSWYQQTPGQGLQFLFEYFSETQRNKGNFPGRFSGRQFSNSRSEMNVSTLELGDSALYLCASSLEGDGGYTFGSGTRLTVV.

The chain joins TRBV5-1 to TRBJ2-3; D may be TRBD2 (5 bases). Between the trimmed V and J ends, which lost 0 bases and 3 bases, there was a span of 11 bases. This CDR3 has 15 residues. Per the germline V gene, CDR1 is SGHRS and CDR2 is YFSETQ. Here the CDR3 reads CASSLDPGGTDTQYF. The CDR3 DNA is TGCGCCAGCAGCTTGGATCCGGGCGGGACAGATACGCAGTATTTT.

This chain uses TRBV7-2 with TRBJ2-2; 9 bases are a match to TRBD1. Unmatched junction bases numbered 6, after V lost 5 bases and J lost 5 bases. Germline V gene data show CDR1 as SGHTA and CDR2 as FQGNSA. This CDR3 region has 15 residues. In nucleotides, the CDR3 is TGTGCCAGCAGCCGCGGGACAGGGTTTACCGGGGAGCTGTTTTTT. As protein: CASSRGTGFTGELFF.

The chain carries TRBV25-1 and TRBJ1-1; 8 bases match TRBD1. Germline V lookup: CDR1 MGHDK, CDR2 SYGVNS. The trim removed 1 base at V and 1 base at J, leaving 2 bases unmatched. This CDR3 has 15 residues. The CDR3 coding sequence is TGTGCCAGCAGTGAATCGGACAGGGAGAACACTGAAGCTTTCTTT. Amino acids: CASSESDRENTEAFF.

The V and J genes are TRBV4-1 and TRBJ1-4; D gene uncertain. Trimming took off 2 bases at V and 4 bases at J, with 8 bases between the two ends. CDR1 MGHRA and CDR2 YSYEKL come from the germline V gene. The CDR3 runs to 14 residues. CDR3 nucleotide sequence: TGCGCCAGCAGCCAAAACAGCATTAATGAAAAACTGTTTTTT. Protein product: CASSQNSINEKLFF.

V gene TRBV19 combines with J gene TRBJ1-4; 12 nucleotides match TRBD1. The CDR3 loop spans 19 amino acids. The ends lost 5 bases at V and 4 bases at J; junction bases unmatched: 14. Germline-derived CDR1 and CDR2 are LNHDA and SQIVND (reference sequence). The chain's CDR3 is CASSLRLGDRGPINEKLFF. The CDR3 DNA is TGTGCCAGTAGTCTCCGCCTAGGGGACAGGGGGCCCATTAATGAAAAACTGTTTTTT.

CDR3 region: CSASVQGKIYNEQFF. The CDR3 nucleotides are TGCAGTGCTAGTGTACAGGGCAAAATCTACAATGAGCAGTTCTTC. The J gene is TRBJ2-1, the V gene TRBV20-1; D might be TRBD1 (6 bases). Germline values: CDR1 DFQATT, CDR2 SNEGSKA (reference sequence). The length of the CDR3 is 15 residues. V was clipped by 3 bases and J by 3 bases, with 15 bases between them.

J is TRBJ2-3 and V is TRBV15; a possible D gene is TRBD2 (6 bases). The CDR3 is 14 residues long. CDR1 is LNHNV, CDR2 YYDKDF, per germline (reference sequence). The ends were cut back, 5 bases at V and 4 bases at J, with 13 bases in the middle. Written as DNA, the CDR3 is TGTGCCACCAGCCGTTTGAGGGAGGCAGATACGCAGTATTTT. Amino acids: CATSRLREADTQYF.

The CDR3 DNA is TGTGCCAGTAGTATTAGGGCCAGCGGGGGCCGGGACACTGAAGCTTTCTTT. Residues: CASSIRASGGRDTEAFF. J is TRBJ1-1 and V is TRBV19, with D perhaps TRBD1 (6 bases). The CDR3 consists of 17 residues. With 3 bases removed from V and 3 bases from J, the gap between germline ends came to 20 bases. Per the germline V gene, CDR1 is LNHDA and CDR2 is SQIVND (reference sequence). Complete variable domain (other parts from reference TRBV19 and TRBJ1-1): DGGITQSPKYLFRKEGQNVTLSCEQNLNHDAMYWYRQDPGQGLRLIYYSQIVNDFQKGDIAEGYSVSREKKESFPLTVTSAQKNPTAFYLCASSIRASGGRDTEAFFGQGTRLTVV.

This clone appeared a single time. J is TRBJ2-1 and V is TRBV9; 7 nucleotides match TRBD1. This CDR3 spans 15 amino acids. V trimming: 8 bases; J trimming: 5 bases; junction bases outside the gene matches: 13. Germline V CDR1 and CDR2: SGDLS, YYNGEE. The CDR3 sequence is CASAHEDRPHNEQFF. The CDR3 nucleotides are TGTGCCAGTGCTCACGAGGACAGGCCTCACAATGAGCAGTTCTTC.

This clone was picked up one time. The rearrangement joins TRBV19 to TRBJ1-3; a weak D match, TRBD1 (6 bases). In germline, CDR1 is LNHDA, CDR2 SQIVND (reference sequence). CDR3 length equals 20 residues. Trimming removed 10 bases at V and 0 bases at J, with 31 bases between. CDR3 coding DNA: TGTGCCACGAAGCAAACAGGGCAAAGGGAAACCACCTACTCTGGAAACACCATATATTTT. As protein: CATKQTGQRETTYSGNTIYF.

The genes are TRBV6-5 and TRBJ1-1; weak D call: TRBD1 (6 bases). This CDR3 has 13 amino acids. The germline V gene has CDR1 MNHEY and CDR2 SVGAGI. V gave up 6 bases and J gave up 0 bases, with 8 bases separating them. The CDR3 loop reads CASRWGLNTEAFF. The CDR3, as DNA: TGTGCCAGCAGGTGGGGGCTGAACACTGAAGCTTTCTTT.

The DNA of the CDR3 is TGTGCCATCAGTGGACAGGGTTACGAGCAGTACTTC. Translated, it gives CAISGQGYEQYF. This sequence joins TRBV10-3 and TRBJ2-7; 7 nucleotides align to TRBD1. Per the germline V gene, CDR1 is ENHRY and CDR2 is SYGVKD. The V and J ends lost 4 bases and 4 bases, in that order; junction bases with no gene match: 1. CDR3 length equals 12 residues.

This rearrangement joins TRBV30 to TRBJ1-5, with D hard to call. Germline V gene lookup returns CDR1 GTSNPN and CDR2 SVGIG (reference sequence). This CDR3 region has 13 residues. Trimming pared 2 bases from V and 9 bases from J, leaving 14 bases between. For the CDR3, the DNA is TGTGCCTGGAGTCCGGTTGAATCAGGGCCCCAGCATTTT. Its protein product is CAWSPVESGPQHF.

CDR3 DNA: TGTGCCAGCAGCTTGTACAGGTCTATCGGGGGGAGGAACACCGGGGAGCTGTTTTTT. Protein product: CASSLYRSIGGRNTGELFF. This chain uses TRBV11-2 with TRBJ2-2; 7 nucleotides align to TRBD2. Germline trimming cut 3 bases from V and 1 base from J; bases unmatched to any gene: 14. Germline values: CDR1 SGHAT, CDR2 FQNNGV. The CDR3 spans 19 residues.

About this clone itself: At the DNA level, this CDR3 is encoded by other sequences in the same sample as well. The CDR3 here is CASSQARGGRNTEAFF. CDR3 sequence (DNA): TGTGCCAGCAGCCAAGCAAGAGGGGGCAGGAACACTGAAGCTTTCTTT. The chain combines TRBV3-1 (or the pseudogene TRBV3-2) with TRBJ1-1; 7 bases agree with TRBD1. The CDR3 covers 16 residues. V gave up 1 base and J gave up 1 base; unmatched junction bases: 6. The germline gives CDR1 LGHDT, CDR2 YNNKEL (reference sequence).

CDR3 region: CRRGNQPQHF. The CDR3 nucleotides are TGTCGGCGGGGCAATCAGCCCCAGCATTTT. The chain couples TRBV4-2 to TRBJ1-5; D not certain. Per the germline V gene, CDR1 is LGHNA and CDR2 is YNFKEQ. The CDR3 is 10 residues long.

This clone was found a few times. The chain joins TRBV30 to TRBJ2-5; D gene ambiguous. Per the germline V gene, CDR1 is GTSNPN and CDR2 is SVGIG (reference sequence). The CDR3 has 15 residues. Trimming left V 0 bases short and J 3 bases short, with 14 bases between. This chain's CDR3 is CAWSVVWPLKETQYF. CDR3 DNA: TGTGCCTGGAGTGTAGTTTGGCCCTTAAAAGAGACCCAGTACTTC.

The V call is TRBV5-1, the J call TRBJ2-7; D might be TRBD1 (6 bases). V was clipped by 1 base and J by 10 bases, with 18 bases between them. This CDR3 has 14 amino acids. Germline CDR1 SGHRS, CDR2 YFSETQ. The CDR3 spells CASSLNRGKDGQYF. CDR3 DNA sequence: TGCGCCAGCAGCTTGAATAGGGGGAAAGACGGCCAGTACTTC.

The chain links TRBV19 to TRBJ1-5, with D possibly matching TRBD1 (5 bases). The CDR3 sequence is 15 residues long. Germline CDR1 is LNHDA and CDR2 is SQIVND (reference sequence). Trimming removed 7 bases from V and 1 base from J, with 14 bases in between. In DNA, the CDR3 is TGTGCCAGTATGTTACGGCAGGGCAGCAATCAGCCCCAGCATTTT. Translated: CASMLRQGSNQPQHF.

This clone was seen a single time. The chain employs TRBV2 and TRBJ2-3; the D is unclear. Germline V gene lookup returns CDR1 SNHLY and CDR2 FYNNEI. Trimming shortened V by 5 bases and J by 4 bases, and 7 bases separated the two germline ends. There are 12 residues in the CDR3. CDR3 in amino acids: CASSLGPDTQYF. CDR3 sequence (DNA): TGTGCCAGCAGTCTAGGCCCAGATACGCAGTATTTT. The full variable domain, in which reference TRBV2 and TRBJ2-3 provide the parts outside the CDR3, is EPEVTQTPSHQVTQMGQEVILRCVPISNHLYFYWYRQILGQKVEFLVSFYNNEISEKSEIFDDQFSVERPDGSNFTLKIRSTKLEDSAMYFCASSLGPDTQYFGPGTRLTVL.

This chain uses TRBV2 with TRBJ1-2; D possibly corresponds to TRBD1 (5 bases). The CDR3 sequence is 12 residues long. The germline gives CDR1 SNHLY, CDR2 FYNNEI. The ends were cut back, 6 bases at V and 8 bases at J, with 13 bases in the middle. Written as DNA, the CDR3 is TGTGCCAGCAGCCAGGGATACGGCGGCTACACCTTC. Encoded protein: CASSQGYGGYTF.

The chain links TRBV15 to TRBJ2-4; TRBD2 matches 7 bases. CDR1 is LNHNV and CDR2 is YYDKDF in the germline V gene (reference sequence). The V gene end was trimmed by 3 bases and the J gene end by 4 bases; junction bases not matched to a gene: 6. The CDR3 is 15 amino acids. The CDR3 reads CATSSFDGGKNIQYF. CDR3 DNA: TGTGCCACCAGCAGTTTTGACGGGGGGAAAAACATTCAGTACTTC.

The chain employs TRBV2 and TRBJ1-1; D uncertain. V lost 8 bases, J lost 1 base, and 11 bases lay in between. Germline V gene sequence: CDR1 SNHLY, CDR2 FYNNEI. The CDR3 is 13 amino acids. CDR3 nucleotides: TGTGCCAGCCGTTACTCCCCGAACACTGAAGCTTTCTTT. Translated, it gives CASRYSPNTEAFF.